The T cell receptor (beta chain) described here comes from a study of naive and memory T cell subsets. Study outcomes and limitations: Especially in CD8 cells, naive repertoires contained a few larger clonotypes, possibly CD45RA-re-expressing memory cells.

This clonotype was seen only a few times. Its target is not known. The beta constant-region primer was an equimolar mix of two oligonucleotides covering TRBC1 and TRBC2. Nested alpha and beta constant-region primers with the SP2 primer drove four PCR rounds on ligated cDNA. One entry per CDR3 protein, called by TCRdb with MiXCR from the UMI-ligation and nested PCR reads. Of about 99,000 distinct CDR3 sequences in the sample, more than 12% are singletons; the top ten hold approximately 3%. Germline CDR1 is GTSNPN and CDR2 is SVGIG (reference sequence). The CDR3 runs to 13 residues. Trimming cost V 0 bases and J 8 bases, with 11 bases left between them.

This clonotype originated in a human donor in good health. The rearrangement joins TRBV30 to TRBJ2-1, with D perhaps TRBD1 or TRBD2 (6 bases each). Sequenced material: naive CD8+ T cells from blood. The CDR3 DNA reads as TGTGCCTGGAGTGTGGGGGGCTCTGATGAGCAGTTCTTC. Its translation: CAWSVGGSDEQFF.